Listed below are T cell receptor beta chains from one sample, sequenced in a study of OX40 agonist ivuxolimab in advanced cancers. The protocol was immunoSEQ multiplex PCR, while the TCRdb copy is restricted to in-frame clones and leaves out a portion. The repertoire consists of some 99,000 clones, with roughly four fifths occurring once and the leading ten covering 1.4% to 1.5%. Sequencing used CD4+ or CD8+ T cells sorted from blood, obtained in a trial of the OX40 agonist ivuxolimab. Every receptor here comes from an adult with an advanced solid tumor such as melanoma, head and neck, liver or kidney cancer. CDR3s include the opening cysteine and the closing phenylalanine or tryptophan. A D gene is named only where the DNA matches it firmly. Clone size, where shown, is once, few, many, or a class for clones that have expanded.

j_gene	d_gene	v_gene	abundance	CDR3aa	CDR3nt
TRBJ2-7	NA	TRBV19	NA	CASRGGYEQYF	TGTGCCAGTAGGGGAGGCTACGAGCAGTACTTC
TRBJ2-3	NA	TRBV11-2	NA	CASSPAGDTQYF	TGTGCCAGCAGCCCGGCGGGCGATACGCAGTATTTT
TRBJ2-2	NA	TRBV7-2	NA	CASSLQGSGELVF	TGTGCCAGCAGCCTCCAGGGGTCCGGGGAGCTGGTTTTT
TRBJ2-5	NA	TRBV7-8	NA	CASSLSAGAGEQYF	TGTGCCAGCAGCTTATCTGCGGGGGCGGGGGAGCAGTACTTC
TRBJ2-6	NA	TRBV28	once	CASNLGHSGANVLTF	TGTGCCAGCAACCTCGGCCACTCTGGGGCCAACGTCCTGACTTTC
TRBJ1-1	NA	TRBV5-8	NA	CASSLRWGNTEAFF	TGTGCCAGCAGCTTGAGGTGGGGGAACACTGAAGCTTTCTTT
TRBJ2-3	TRBD2	TRBV7-2	NA	CASSTRLAGGDTQYF	TGTGCCAGCAGCACCCGACTAGCGGGGGGAGATACGCAGTATTTT
TRBJ2-3	NA	TRBV6-1	once	CVSGLRGDTQYF	TGTGTTTCGGGCCTTCGCGGGGATACGCAGTATTTT
TRBJ2-3	TRBD2	TRBV5-4	NA	CASSYTGLVKGDTQYF	TGTGCCAGCAGTTACACCGGACTAGTGAAGGGAGATACGCAGTATTTT
TRBJ1-4	NA	TRBV5-1	once	CASSLGALHEKLFF	TGCGCCAGCAGCTTGGGGGCTCTCCATGAAAAACTGTTTTTT
TRBJ2-2	NA	TRBV10-2	NA	CASSLVLTGELFF	TGCGCCAGCAGTCTTGTCCTTACCGGGGAGCTGTTTTTT
TRBJ2-3	NA	TRBV5-1	NA	CATSRAGSTDTQYF	TGCGCCACCTCCCGGGCAGGGAGCACAGATACGCAGTATTTT
TRBJ2-3	NA	TRBV6-1	NA	CASSSGTSTDTQYF	TGTGCCAGCAGCTCCGGGACTAGCACAGATACGCAGTATTTT
TRBJ2-7	TRBD2	TRBV7-3	NA	CASSKDSGSGRSYEQYF	TGTGCCAGCAGCAAAGATAGCGGGAGCGGTAGGTCCTACGAGCAGTACTTC
TRBJ1-2	NA	TRBV6-1	NA	CASSEGLYGYTF	TGTGCCAGCAGTGAGGGCCTCTATGGCTACACCTTC
TRBJ2-3	NA	TRBV11-2	NA	CASSPPSSGSTQYF	TGTGCCAGCAGCCCCCCAAGTTCTGGATCTACGCAGTATTTT
TRBJ1-1	NA	TRBV28	NA	CASSSQGGTEAFF	TGTGCCAGCAGTTCACAGGGTGGCACTGAAGCTTTCTTT
TRBJ2-3	TRBD2	TRBV9	NA	CASSVAWTSGATDTQYF	TGTGCCAGCAGCGTAGCGTGGACTAGCGGGGCCACAGATACGCAGTATTTT
TRBJ2-3	NA	TRBV7-6	NA	CASSLVLTDTQYF	TGTGCCAGCAGCTTAGTTCTGACAGATACGCAGTATTTT
TRBJ2-1	NA	TRBV7-2	NA	CASSLSGVSYNEQFF	TGTGCCAGCAGCTTATCCGGGGTCTCCTACAATGAGCAGTTCTTC
TRBJ2-7	NA	TRBV4-2	NA	CASSPQEGSSNEQYF	TGTGCCAGCAGCCCACAGGAGGGGTCCTCTAACGAGCAGTACTTC
TRBJ2-1	NA	TRBV7-9	once	CASSLDAGRSNEQFF	TGTGCCAGCAGCTTGGACGCAGGGAGATCCAATGAGCAGTTCTTC
TRBJ1-2	TRBD1	TRBV6-5	few	CASSQTGLGYTF	TGTGCCAGCAGTCAGACAGGGCTCGGCTACACCTTC
TRBJ2-5	TRBD1	TRBV7-7	once	CASSRTGGGETQYF	TGTGCCAGCAGCCGGACAGGGGGTGGAGAGACCCAGTACTTC
TRBJ2-2	NA	TRBV27	NA	CASSEAQGRGELFF	TGTGCCAGCAGTGAGGCTCAGGGCAGGGGGGAGCTGTTTTTT
TRBJ1-1	NA	TRBV6-5	once	CASSYLGYTEAFF	TGTGCCAGCAGTTATCTCGGTTACACTGAAGCTTTCTTT
TRBJ1-2	TRBD1	TRBV12-5	NA	CASGPGQGRIYTF	TGTGCTAGTGGCCCGGGACAGGGGAGGATCTACACCTTC
TRBJ1-4	NA	TRBV28	NA	CASRRAQNEKLFF	TGTGCCAGCAGGAGAGCACAAAATGAAAAACTGTTTTTT
TRBJ1-5	NA	TRBV6-1	NA	CASSDSAGIRNQPQHF	TGTGCCAGCAGTGATTCCGCAGGGATAAGAAATCAGCCCCAGCATTTT
TRBJ2-2	NA	TRBV4-1	NA	CASSVLDRHTGELFF	TGCGCCAGCAGCGTACTGGACCGCCACACCGGGGAGCTGTTTTTT
TRBJ1-1	NA	TRBV6-5	NA	CASSYDRPGQAAFF	TGTGCCAGCAGTTACGACCGGCCCGGGCAGGCAGCTTTCTTT
TRBJ1-1	TRBD1	TRBV6-6	NA	CASSTGTGTGNAEAFF	TGTGCCAGCAGTACCGGGACAGGGACAGGGAACGCTGAAGCTTTCTTT